These 12 T cell receptor beta chains were sequenced from one sample in a study of shared clonotypes between healthy human individuals. The assay was immunoSEQ multiplex PCR, and TCRdb's table has in-frame clones only and misses some. The data contain 1.6 million or so clones, 96% of them singletons. Sequencing was carried out using naive CD4+ T cells sorted from blood. Subset specified: CD45RA+ positively selected. The receptors here all came from a man younger than 45 in good health.

The chain is built from TRBV11-2 and TRBJ2-7, with 8 bases that match TRBD1. CDR3 length: 15 residues. The V segment lost 5 bases and the J segment 1 base; nucleotides outside the gene matches: 7. The V gene's germline CDR1 is SGHAT and CDR2 FQNNGV. The CDR3: CASSLGTGISYEQYF. CDR3 in DNA: TGTGCCAGCAGCCTCGGGACAGGTATTTCCTACGAGCAGTACTTC.

The rearrangement uses TRBV7-6 and TRBJ2-3; TRBD2 agrees at 10 bases. The CDR3 spans 18 residues. The V and J ends lost 2 bases and 4 bases, in that order; junction bases with no gene match: 12. Per the germline V gene, CDR1 is SGHVS and CDR2 is FNYEAQ. CDR3 residues: CASSLLARAGGPSDTQYF. DNA for the CDR3: TGTGCCAGCAGCTTACTTGCCCGAGCGGGAGGGCCCTCAGATACGCAGTATTTT.

This chain uses TRBV4-3 with TRBJ1-2; 7 bases match TRBD1. Per germline, CDR1 LGHNA and CDR2 YSLEER. This CDR3 has 13 residues. Trimming took 4 bases from V and 4 from J; bases not matched to a gene: 3. The CDR3 spells CASSRNRGYGYTF. Here the CDR3 DNA reads TGCGCCAGCAGCCGAAACAGGGGCTATGGCTACACCTTC.

The chain recombines TRBV5-5 with TRBJ1-4; maybe TRBD1 (6 bases). V lost 0 bases, J lost 6 bases, and 9 bases lay in between. The length of the CDR3 is 14 residues. The germline V gene encodes CDR1 SGHKS and CDR2 YYEKEE (reference sequence). Here the CDR3 DNA reads TGTGCCAGCAGCTTGGTGGGGGGCTATGAAAAACTGTTTTTT. Encoded protein: CASSLVGGYEKLFF. The full variable domain, completed using reference TRBV5-5 and TRBJ1-4, is DAGVTQSPTHLIKTRGQQVTLRCSPISGHKSVSWYQQVLGQGPQFIFQYYEKEERGRGNFPDRFSARQFPNYSSELNVNALLLGDSALYLCASSLVGGYEKLFFGSGTQLSVL.

V usage is TRBV28 and J usage is TRBJ2-7; the match to TRBD2 covers 8 bases. With V trimmed by 4 bases and J by 2 bases, 13 bases remained unmatched. This CDR3 has 17 residues. Per the germline V gene, CDR1 is MDHEN and CDR2 is SYDVKM. The CDR3 protein is CASSSGGRPPVPYEQYF. The DNA for the CDR3 is TGTGCCAGCAGTTCTGGCGGGAGGCCCCCCGTCCCCTACGAGCAGTACTTC. Looking up the rest from reference TRBV28 and TRBJ2-7 gives the full variable domain: DVKVTQSSRYLVKRTGEKVFLECVQDMDHENMFWYRQDPGLGLRLIYFSYDVKMKEKGDIPEGYSVSREKKERFSLILESASTNQTSMYLCASSSGGRPPVPYEQYFGPGTRLTVT.

The chain has TRBV5-4 and TRBJ2-7; either TRBD1 or TRBD2 may fit D (6 bases each). Germline CDR1 reads SGHNT; CDR2 reads YYREEE (reference sequence). Trimming stripped 1 base from V and 3 bases from J, with 20 bases between. The CDR3 is made up of 17 amino acids. The CDR3 loop reads CASSLLGGGGGFYEQYF. The DNA for the CDR3 is TGTGCCAGCAGCTTGTTGGGAGGCGGAGGGGGGTTCTACGAGCAGTACTTC.

This chain joins TRBV18 and TRBJ2-1; D is possibly TRBD1 (7 bases). The V gene lost 3 bases and the J gene lost 6 bases, with 15 bases spanning the gap. CDR1 KGHSH and CDR2 LQKENI come from the germline V gene. The CDR3 totals 15 residues. CDR3 loop: CASSPAGQQSNEQFF. CDR3 DNA: TGTGCCAGCTCACCCGCGGGACAGCAAAGCAATGAGCAGTTCTTC.

The count of this clone is one. One junction end does not reproduce the germline sequence, and a read error may be involved. The CDR3 DNA reads TGTGCTAGCAGCCCTACAGCCCCTACTACAGAGACCCAGTACTTC. Translation gives CASSPTAPTTETQYF. The chain carries TRBV7-7 and TRBJ2-5; D is unclear. From germline, CDR1 is SSHAT and CDR2 FNYEAQ (reference sequence). This CDR3 has 15 amino acids.

This chain uses TRBV18 with TRBJ1-1; a weak D match, TRBD1 (6 bases). Germline loops: CDR1 KGHSH, CDR2 LQKENI. There are 15 residues in the CDR3. V was pared by 3 bases and J by 7 bases, with 18 bases between. The CDR3 region has the DNA TGTGCCAGCTCACCCCGACAGGCGTCCTCCCTTGAAGCTTTCTTT. This codes for CASSPRQASSLEAFF.

The chain uses TRBV5-4 and TRBJ2-7; perhaps TRBD1 as D (5 bases). This CDR3 has 14 amino acids. The V end lost 0 bases, the J end lost 0 bases, and 7 bases lay between the germline ends. Germline CDR1 is SGHNT and CDR2 is YYREEE (reference sequence). The CDR3 reads CASSLAQASYEQYF. The CDR3, as DNA: TGTGCCAGCAGCTTGGCACAGGCCTCCTACGAGCAGTACTTC.

Comments on this clone: At the DNA level, this CDR3 is encoded by other sequences in the same sample as well. The genes are TRBV28 and TRBJ2-1; no reliable D call. The germline CDR1 and CDR2 sequences are MDHEN and SYDVKM. The CDR3 length is 11 residues. Trimming took off 5 bases at V and 7 bases at J, with 6 bases between the two ends. Written as DNA, the CDR3 is TGTGCCAGCAGTCCACGAAATGAGCAGTTCTTC. It is translated as CASSPRNEQFF.

This chain links TRBV4-2 with TRBJ2-4, with 9 bases lining up with TRBD2. CDR3 length: 13 amino acids. The germline CDR1 and CDR2 sequences are LGHNA and YNFKEQ. With V trimmed by 6 bases and J by 7 bases, 4 bases remained unmatched. The CDR3 region is CASRNSGSNIQYF. The CDR3 region has the DNA TGTGCCAGCAGAAATAGCGGGAGCAACATTCAGTACTTC.